This TCR beta chain was identified during a study of cytomegalovirus exposure and HLA in healthy donors. Study context: Unique TCR beta sequences numbering approximately 120 million came from around 180 million T cells in an earlier analysis. The study, taken as a whole, reports: When a later analysis was performed, an Asian-associated ancestry cluster reportedly had fewer N-insertions than the roughly 630-donor mean. When analyzed later, the rates of TCR association showed variation by HLA locus, with DRB1 the most and HLA-C the fewest.

Germline CDR1 reads LGHNA; CDR2 reads YSLEER. This CDR3 comprises 18 residues. Trimming removed 5 bases at V and 0 bases at J, with 20 bases between. The study ran its PCR with 60 Vbeta and 13 Jbeta primers. TCRdb's copy holds only in-frame clones and misses some; the assay was immunoSEQ multiplex PCR. The sample yields roughly 90,000 clones, around four fifths seen once. Note on this clone: Its target is unknown.

The sequence came from a man under 40 in good health and CMV-seronegative. V gene TRBV4-3 combines with J gene TRBJ2-1; D perhaps matches TRBD2 (6 bases). The sequenced sample consisted of PBMCs. The DNA of the CDR3 is TGCGCCAGCAGCGGGGAGAGGGACTGGACCAGCTCCTACAATGAGCAGTTCTTC. This codes for CASSGERDWTSSYNEQFF.